This T cell receptor (beta chain) was captured by sequencing in a study of blood T cell repertoires in COVID-19. Here immunoSEQ multiplex PCR was the method, and the copy in TCRdb shows in-frame clones only, minus some. The sample includes about 210,000 clones, approximately 88% of them seen just once. In assigning cohorts, the study relied on participant-reported clinical history. Germline V gene data show CDR1 as LNHDA and CDR2 as SQIVND (reference sequence). CDR3 length: 16 amino acids. Deletions cut 1 base from V and 1 base from J, with 13 bases between. This sequence joins TRBV19 and TRBJ1-1; no clear D. The sequence came from a woman under 30 who had recovered from COVID-19. What was sequenced was PBMCs or T cells enriched from blood (not recorded which). The CDR3 region is CASSIGGNLANTEAFF. CDR3 coding DNA: TGTGCCAGTAGTATAGGAGGGAATCTGGCGAACACTGAAGCTTTCTTT.